What follows are 21 T cell receptor beta chains derived from one specimen sequenced in a study of blood T cell repertoires in COVID-19. Clones were sequenced by immunoSEQ multiplex PCR, and TCRdb holds only the in-frame ones, with some missing. There are under 50,000 clones in the sample; 70% to 90% occur only once, and roughly 9.9% lies in the top ten. Sample: peripheral blood. These receptors were collected from a human donor in a cohort sampled during active COVID-19.

The chain combines TRBV11-3 with TRBJ2-1; 9 positions match TRBD2. The germline V gene encodes CDR1 SGHNT and CDR2 YENEEA. J gave up 5 bases and V 0 bases, and 8 bases lay outside the gene matches. This CDR3 is 17 amino acids long. The DNA for the CDR3 is TGTGCCAGCAGCTTAGACCCTAGGCGGGAGGGACACAATGAGCAGTTCTTC. Its translation: CASSLDPRREGHNEQFF.

Only a few counts were recorded for this clone. One end of the junction varies from germline; a read error may be responsible. The chain combines TRBV3-1 (or the pseudogene TRBV3-2) with TRBJ2-7, with TRBD2 matching over 10 bases. The CDR3 loop spans 13 amino acids. Germline lookup yields CDR1 LGHDT and CDR2 YNNKEL (reference sequence). The CDR3 loop is CSSGGTSSYEQYF. The CDR3 DNA reads TGCAGTAGCGGGGGGACTAGCTCCTACGAGCAGTACTTC.

This chain joins TRBV10-3 and TRBJ2-5, with a tentative D call TRBD2 (7 bases). Trimming took 1 base from V and 4 from J, leaving 10 bases between them. There are 14 residues in the CDR3. Germline CDR1 ENHRY, CDR2 SYGVKD. The CDR3 DNA sequence: TGTGCCATCAGTGAGTTGGGGGGGCCAGAGACCCAGTACTTC. This gives the protein CAISELGGPETQYF.

This clone was counted a few times. The chain is built from TRBV4-1 and TRBJ2-7, with TRBD1 identical over 7 bases. The CDR3 runs to 13 residues. The V gene end was trimmed by 0 bases and the J gene end by 12 bases; junction bases not matched to a gene: 8. CDR1 and CDR2 from the germline V gene are MGHRA and YSYEKL. The CDR3 DNA sequence: TGCGCCAGCAGCCAAGACGTCGACAGGGCACGGTACTTC. As protein: CASSQDVDRARYF.

V and J are TRBV19 and TRBJ1-2, with 7 bases lining up with TRBD1. The germline gives CDR1 LNHDA, CDR2 SQIVND (reference sequence). The CDR3 extends over 11 amino acids. V lost 8 bases to trimming and J lost 7 bases; unmatched junction nucleotides: 4. CDR3 residues: CASQGGRGYTF. CDR3 in DNA: TGTGCCAGTCAGGGGGGTCGTGGCTACACCTTC. The full variable domain, completed using reference TRBV19 and TRBJ1-2, is DGGITQSPKYLFRKEGQNVTLSCEQNLNHDAMYWYRQDPGQGLRLIYYSQIVNDFQKGDIAEGYSVSREKKESFPLTVTSAQKNPTAFYLCASQGGRGYTFGSGTRLTVV.

V and J are TRBV6-5 and TRBJ1-5; 7 positions agree with TRBD1. This CDR3 contains 15 residues. The germline V gene has CDR1 MNHEY and CDR2 SVGAGI. After removal of 6 bases from V and 1 base from J, the junction contained 6 bases not matched to a gene. The CDR3 DNA reads as TGTGCCAGCAGACAGGGGAAGGGGAGCAATCAGCCCCAGCATTTT. Amino acid sequence: CASRQGKGSNQPQHF.

J is TRBJ1-2 and V is TRBV10-3; TRBD1 aligns across 8 bases. The V and J ends lost 4 bases and 1 base, in that order; junction bases with no gene match: 5. From germline, CDR1 is ENHRY and CDR2 SYGVKD. The CDR3 covers 15 residues. CDR3 sequence reads: CAISGGTGLNYGYTF. DNA for the CDR3: TGTGCCATCAGTGGCGGGACAGGACTTAACTATGGCTACACCTTC.

The V call is TRBV11-3, the J call TRBJ2-1, with 13 bases fitting TRBD2. The CDR3 is 18 amino acids. Trimming cost V 5 bases and J 0 bases; bases outside gene matches: 7. In germline, CDR1 is SGHNT, CDR2 YENEEA. The CDR3 DNA is TGTGCCAGCAGCAATGGACTAGCGGGGGTGGGCTCCTACAATGAGCAGTTCTTC. It is translated as CASSNGLAGVGSYNEQFF. Using reference TRBV11-3 and TRBJ2-1 for the parts outside the CDR3, the full variable domain is EAGVVQSPRYKIIEKKQPVAFWCNPISGHNTLYWYLQNLGQGPELLIRYENEEAVDDSQLPKDRFSAERLKGVDSTLKIQPAELGDSAVYLCASSNGLAGVGSYNEQFFGPGTRLTVL.

The rearrangement uses TRBV19 and TRBJ1-2; TRBD1 aligns across 10 bases. With V trimmed by 8 bases and J by 2 bases, 5 bases remained unmatched. Germline V gene lookup returns CDR1 LNHDA and CDR2 SQIVND (reference sequence). This CDR3 region has 14 residues. Here the CDR3 reads CASRTGGENYGYTF. CDR3 DNA: TGTGCCAGTCGGACAGGGGGGGAAAACTATGGCTACACCTTC.

This clone was seen a few times. CDR3 in amino acids: CASRPRDPGESSYEQYF. In DNA form, the CDR3 reads TGTGCCAGCAGACCCAGAGACCCGGGGGAAAGCTCCTACGAGCAGTACTTC. The V call is TRBV13, the J call TRBJ2-7, with D possibly matching TRBD2 (6 bases). Trimming took 6 bases from V and 0 from J, leaving 21 bases between them. This CDR3 is 17 amino acids long. Germline-derived CDR1 and CDR2 are PRHDT and FYEKMQ (reference sequence).

The V gene is TRBV7-3, the J gene TRBJ2-3; D might be TRBD1 (5 bases). CDR1 and CDR2 (germline): SGHTA, FQGTGA. The CDR3 is 14 amino acids. V dropped 4 bases and J dropped 6 bases, with 14 bases sitting between them. In DNA form, the CDR3 reads TGTGCCAGCAGCTCAATAGACAGTGTGGATACGCAGTATTTT. Translating it yields CASSSIDSVDTQYF.

The chain joins TRBV7-2 to TRBJ2-1; possibly TRBD2 for D (6 bases). The germline V and J ends were trimmed by 5 bases and 6 bases, with 17 bases remaining between them. The CDR3 runs 15 residues. CDR1 and CDR2 (germline): SGHTA, FQGNSA. CDR3 residues: CASSARRVVGNEQFF. The CDR3 region has the DNA TGTGCCAGCAGCGCCCGGAGGGTGGTGGGCAATGAGCAGTTCTTC.

V gene TRBV27 combines with J gene TRBJ2-5, with 9 bases aligning to TRBD1. The trim removed 3 bases at V and 4 bases at J, leaving 9 bases unmatched. This CDR3 contains 16 residues. CDR1 MNHEY and CDR2 SMNVEV come from the germline V gene (reference sequence). The CDR3 reads CASSFHGTGKVETQYF. CDR3 nucleotide sequence: TGTGCCAGCAGTTTCCACGGGACAGGGAAGGTAGAGACCCAGTACTTC.

The chain links TRBV18 to TRBJ2-5; the D is unclear. Trimming took off 3 bases at V and 1 base at J, with 6 bases between the two ends. The CDR3 runs to 13 residues. Germline values: CDR1 KGHSH, CDR2 LQKENI. CDR3 bases: TGTGCCAGCTCACCGAGGATCCAAGAGACCCAGTACTTC. Its translation: CASSPRIQETQYF.

The genes are TRBV27 and TRBJ1-4, with D perhaps matching TRBD1 (5 bases). CDR3 length equals 13 residues. V lost 6 bases and J lost 11, with 16 bases in between. Germline V gives CDR1 MNHEY, CDR2 SMNVEV (reference sequence). The chain's CDR3 is CASRLRGGDKLFF. The CDR3 region has the DNA TGTGCCAGCAGACTTCGGGGCGGGGACAAACTGTTTTTT.

The V and J genes are TRBV30 and TRBJ1-1, with D possibly being TRBD1 (6 bases). In germline, CDR1 is GTSNPN, CDR2 SVGIG (reference sequence). V lost 0 bases, J lost 11 bases, and 16 bases lay in between. This CDR3 has 13 amino acids. The CDR3 here is CAWSVVGGMLAFF. Written as DNA, the CDR3 is TGTGCCTGGAGTGTAGTAGGGGGAATGTTGGCTTTCTTT. The whole variable domain, filled in from reference TRBV30 and TRBJ1-1, reads SQTIHQWPATLVQPVGSPLSLECTVEGTSNPNLYWYRQAAGRGLQLLFYSVGIGQISSEVPQNLSASRPQDRQFILSSKKLLLSDSGFYLCAWSVVGGMLAFFGQGTRLTVV.

V gene TRBV19 combines with J gene TRBJ2-6, with 11 bases aligning to TRBD1. Losses at the gene ends were 5 bases for V and 5 bases for J; bases not matched to a gene: 14. The CDR3 sequence is 19 residues long. Germline V lookup: CDR1 LNHDA, CDR2 SQIVND (reference sequence). The CDR3 coding sequence is TGTGCCAGTAGTTCGGATCCAGCCGGACAGGGGGCATGGGCCAACGTCCTGACTTTC. This gives the protein CASSSDPAGQGAWANVLTF.

This clone was counted once. This chain uses TRBV7-2 with TRBJ2-4, with D possibly being TRBD2 (7 bases). CDR1 and CDR2 (germline): SGHTA, FQGNSA. The CDR3 length is 16 residues. Trimming cost V 5 bases and J 1 base, with 15 bases left between them. CDR3 residues: CASSVDGGRAKNIQYF. DNA for the CDR3: TGTGCCAGCAGCGTCGACGGGGGGCGGGCCAAAAACATTCAGTACTTC.

This rearrangement joins TRBV2 to TRBJ2-1, with D possibly matching TRBD2 (5 bases). The CDR3 has 14 amino acids. The ends were cut back, 3 bases at V and 6 bases at J, with 12 bases in the middle. Germline V lookup: CDR1 SNHLY, CDR2 FYNNEI. Here the CDR3 reads CASSEGVYRNEQFF. Written as DNA, the CDR3 is TGTGCCAGCAGTGAGGGAGTATATCGCAATGAGCAGTTCTTC.

The chain recombines TRBV28 with TRBJ2-2; no definite D call. The CDR3 consists of 12 residues. The ends were cut back, 7 bases at V and 4 bases at J, with 7 bases in the middle. Germline V lookup: CDR1 MDHEN, CDR2 SYDVKM. CDR3 residues: CASNSGTGELFF. DNA for the CDR3: TGTGCCAGCAACAGTGGCACCGGGGAGCTGTTTTTT.

The chain combines TRBV5-1 with TRBJ2-1; 10 bases are a match to TRBD2. Germline V gives CDR1 SGHRS, CDR2 YFSETQ. The CDR3 extends over 15 amino acids. Losses at the gene ends were 6 bases for V and 7 bases for J; bases not matched to a gene: 10. CDR3 in amino acids: CASNLAGEPRNEQFF. The CDR3 DNA follows: TGCGCCAGCAACCTAGCGGGGGAACCGAGGAATGAGCAGTTCTTC.